This T cell receptor beta chain was found in a study of blood T cells in healthy people across ages. Study-wide results and limits: CMV status of donors was not determined, possibly confounding expanded clonotype changes.

Using a J-beta primer mix together with a sample-barcoded 5' primer, a second PCR was run for about 6 to 12 cycles. A single record per CDR3 protein comes from TCRdb applying MiXCR to the 5' RACE reads. The sample includes hundreds of thousands of distinct CDR3 sequences, about 20% of them seen just once. The CDR3 extends over 13 amino acids. V trimming: 6 bases; J trimming: 3 bases; junction bases outside the gene matches: 5. There are many counts of this clonotype. Antigen specificity is unknown. This chain connects TRBV12-3 or TRBV12-4 to TRBJ2-7; TRBD1 matches at 7 bases. The source of this sequence is a man in his 70s in good health. The sample was blood. In DNA, the CDR3 is TGTGCCAGCAGCCCAGGGACAGTCTACGAGCAGTACTTC. Translating gives CASSPGTVYEQYF.